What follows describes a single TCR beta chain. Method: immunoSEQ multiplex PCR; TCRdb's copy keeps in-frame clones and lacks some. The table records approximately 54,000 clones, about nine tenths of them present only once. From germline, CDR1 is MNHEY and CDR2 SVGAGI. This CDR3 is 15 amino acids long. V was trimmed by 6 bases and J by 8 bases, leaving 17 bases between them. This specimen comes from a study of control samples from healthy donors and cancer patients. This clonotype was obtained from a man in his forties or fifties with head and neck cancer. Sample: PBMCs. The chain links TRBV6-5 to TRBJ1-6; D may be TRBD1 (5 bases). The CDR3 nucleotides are TGTGCCAGCAGCCCCCCAGGGTTTCGGGATTCACCCCTCCACTTT. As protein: CASSPPGFRDSPLHF.